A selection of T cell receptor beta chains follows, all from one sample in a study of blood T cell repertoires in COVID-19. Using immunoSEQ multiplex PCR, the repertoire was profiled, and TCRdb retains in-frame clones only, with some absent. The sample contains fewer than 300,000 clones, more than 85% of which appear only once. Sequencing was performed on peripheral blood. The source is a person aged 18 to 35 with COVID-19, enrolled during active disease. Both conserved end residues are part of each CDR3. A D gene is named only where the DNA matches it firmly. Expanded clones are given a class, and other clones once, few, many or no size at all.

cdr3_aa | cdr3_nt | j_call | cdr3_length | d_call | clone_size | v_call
CSILPGRGDTQYF | TGCAGCATTTTGCCTGGGAGGGGGGATACGCAGTATTTT | TRBJ2-3 | 13 | . | . | TRBV29-1
CASSQGLASYEQFF | TGCGCCAGCAGCCAAGGGCTGGCCTCGTATGAGCAGTTCTTC | TRBJ2-1 | 14 | . | . | TRBV4-1
CASSFAGTGAYEQYF | TGTGCCAGCAGCTTTGCCGGGACAGGGGCCTACGAGCAGTACTTC | TRBJ2-7 | 15 | TRBD1 | . | TRBV7-2
CAISTGSDYGYTF | TGTGCCATCTCAACAGGGTCTGACTATGGCTACACCTTC | TRBJ1-2 | 13 | . | . | TRBV28
CASRAVNTGELFF | TGCGCCAGCAGGGCAGTTAACACCGGGGAGCTGTTTTTT | TRBJ2-2 | 13 | . | . | TRBV5-1
CASSQETGYEQYF | TGTGCCAGCAGCCAAGAAACGGGCTACGAGCAGTACTTC | TRBJ2-7 | 13 | . | . | TRBV3-1/TRBV3-2
CASSSRGLAGGLYNEQFF | TGTGCCAGCAGCTCAAGGGGACTAGCGGGAGGCCTCTACAATGAGCAGTTCTTC | TRBJ2-1 | 18 | TRBD2 | once | TRBV13
CASSLGGSPLHF | TGTGCCAGCAGCCTCGGAGGTTCACCCCTCCACTTT | TRBJ1-6 | 12 | . | . | TRBV2
CATSSSFELAAQETQYF | TGTGCCACCAGCAGCTCTTTCGAATTAGCGGCCCAAGAGACCCAGTACTTC | TRBJ2-5 | 17 | . | once | TRBV15
CASSELAEGTGELFF | TGCGCCAGCAGCGAACTAGCGGAGGGCACCGGGGAGCTGTTTTTT | TRBJ2-2 | 15 | TRBD2 | . | TRBV5-1
CASRVRPPRVAGAYNEQFF | TGTGCCAGCAGGGTCAGACCACCAAGGGTAGCGGGGGCATACAATGAGCAGTTCTTC | TRBJ2-1 | 19 | TRBD2 | . | TRBV2
CASSVKQGGYTF | TGTGCCAGCAGCGTCAAACAGGGTGGCTACACCTTC | TRBJ1-2 | 12 | . | . | TRBV9
CASSTGQGVNEQYF | TGTGCCAGCAGCACGGGACAGGGGGTAAACGAGCAGTACTTC | TRBJ2-7 | 14 | TRBD1 | . | TRBV7-9
CASSFAGALNTEAFF | TGTGCCAGCAGTTTCGCAGGGGCTCTGAACACTGAAGCTTTCTTT | TRBJ1-1 | 15 | . | . | TRBV27
CASREGFTEAFF | TGTGCCAGTAGGGAGGGTTTCACTGAAGCTTTCTTT | TRBJ1-1 | 12 | . | . | TRBV19
CASRGDQGLYGYTF | TGTGCCAGCAGGGGAGATCAGGGGCTCTATGGCTACACCTTC | TRBJ1-2 | 14 | . | . | TRBV6-5